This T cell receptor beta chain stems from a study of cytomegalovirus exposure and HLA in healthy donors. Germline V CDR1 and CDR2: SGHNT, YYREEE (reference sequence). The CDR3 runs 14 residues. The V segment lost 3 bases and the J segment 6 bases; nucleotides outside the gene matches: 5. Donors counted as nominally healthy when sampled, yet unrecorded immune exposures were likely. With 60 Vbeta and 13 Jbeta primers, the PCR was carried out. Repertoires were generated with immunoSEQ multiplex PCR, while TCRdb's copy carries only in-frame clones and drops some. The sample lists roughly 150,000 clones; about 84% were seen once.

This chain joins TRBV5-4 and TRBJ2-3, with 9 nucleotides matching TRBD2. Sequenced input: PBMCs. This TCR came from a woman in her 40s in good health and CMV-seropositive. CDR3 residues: CASSWVAGADTQYF. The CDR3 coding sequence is TGTGCCAGCAGCTGGGTAGCGGGAGCGGATACGCAGTATTTT. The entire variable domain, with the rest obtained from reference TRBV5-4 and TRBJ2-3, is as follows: ETGVTQSPTHLIKTRGQQVTLRCSSQSGHNTVSWYQQALGQGPQFIFQYYREEENGRGNFPPRFSGLQFPNYSSELNVNALELDDSALYLCASSWVAGADTQYFGPGTRLTVL.